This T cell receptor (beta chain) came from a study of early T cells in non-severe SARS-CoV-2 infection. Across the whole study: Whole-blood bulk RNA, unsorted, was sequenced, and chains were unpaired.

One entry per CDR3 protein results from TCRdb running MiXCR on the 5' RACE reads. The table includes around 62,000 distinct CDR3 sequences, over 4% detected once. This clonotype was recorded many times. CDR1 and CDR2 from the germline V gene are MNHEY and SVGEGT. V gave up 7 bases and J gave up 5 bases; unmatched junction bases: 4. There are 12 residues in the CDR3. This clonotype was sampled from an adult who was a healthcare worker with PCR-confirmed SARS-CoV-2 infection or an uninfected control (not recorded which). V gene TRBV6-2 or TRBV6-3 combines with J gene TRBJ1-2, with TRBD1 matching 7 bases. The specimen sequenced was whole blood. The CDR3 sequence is CASTGQVYGYTF. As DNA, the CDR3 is TGTGCCAGCACCGGACAGGTTTATGGCTACACCTTC.